Presented here are 10 T cell receptor beta chains from one specimen sequenced in a study of T-cell reconstitution after alpha-beta-depleted transplantation in children. Unique molecular identifiers featured in how the TCRbeta library was prepared. TCRdb reanalysed the PCR reads using MiXCR and keeps one entry per CDR3 protein. The sample consists of about 15,000 distinct CDR3 sequences, around 12% of them appearing once. Sequencing used PBMCs, mostly from graft donor cells, obtained 180 days after TCRalphabeta/CD19-depleted stem cell transplant. The receptors stem from a boy younger than two who had a stem cell transplant for Wiskott-Aldrich syndrome, so the T cells may come from the graft donor.

This clonotype was seen repeatedly, ten times or more. CDR3 loop: CASSNRQGASGNTIYF. CDR3 bases: TGTGCCAGCAGTAACCGACAGGGGGCGAGCGGAAACACCATATATTTT. J is TRBJ1-3 and V is TRBV6-5; TRBD1 aligns across 10 bases. Germline V gives CDR1 MNHEY, CDR2 SVGAGI. The length of the CDR3 is 16 residues. V shed 5 bases and J 4 bases; nucleotides not matched to a gene: 8.

This clonotype was picked up a small number of times. V usage is TRBV15 and J usage is TRBJ2-7; 7 positions match TRBD2. CDR1 and CDR2 (germline): LNHNV, YYDKDF (reference sequence). This CDR3 comprises 13 residues. V was clipped by 5 bases and J by 4 bases; unmatched bases: 5. The chain's CDR3 is CATSQGLNYEQYF. The CDR3, as DNA: TGTGCCACCAGCCAGGGACTAAATTACGAGCAGTACTTC.

At least ten counts were recorded for this clonotype. V gene TRBV6-1 combines with J gene TRBJ2-1, with 8 bases matching TRBD2. This CDR3 region has 15 residues. Germline V gene sequence: CDR1 MNHNS, CDR2 SASEGT. The V gene end was trimmed by 5 bases and the J gene end by 2 bases; junction bases not matched to a gene: 5. The CDR3 protein is CASSQGGLAYNEQFF. The CDR3 nucleotides are TGTGCCAGCAGTCAAGGGGGACTAGCCTACAATGAGCAGTTCTTC.

This clonotype was seen more than once but under ten times. The chain joins TRBV20-1 to TRBJ2-3; possibly TRBD2 for D (6 bases). Germline V gives CDR1 DFQATT, CDR2 SNEGSKA (reference sequence). The CDR3 sequence is 18 residues long. The V gene lost 3 bases and the J gene lost 3 bases, with 25 bases spanning the gap. As DNA, the CDR3 is TGCAGTGCTAGCCCCCTGTTGGGAGCGGGTGTTAGGACAGATACGCAGTATTTT. This encodes CSASPLLGAGVRTDTQYF.

In its sample, this clonotype was seen many times. The chain couples TRBV7-9 to TRBJ1-5; 7 bases agree with TRBD1. The CDR3 length is 15 residues. Looked up from germline, CDR1 is SEHNR and CDR2 is FQNEAQ (reference sequence). The junction had 7 bases not matched to a gene; V was cut back by 1 base and J by 7 bases. The CDR3: CASSLGDRAGQPQHF. The CDR3 DNA reads as TGTGCCAGCAGCTTAGGTGACAGGGCTGGGCAGCCCCAGCATTTT.

This clonotype has just a few counts. The CDR3 end shows no conserved phenylalanine or tryptophan, and so a read error is likely. No DNA is shown, since the ends of the CDR3 on it are uncertain; the CDR3 is the one TCRdb lists. The V call is TRBV11-2, the J call TRBJ1-4; the table's TRBD1 call for D was not verified on the DNA. The CDR3 spans 13 residues, counting both ends. From germline, CDR1 is SGHAT and CDR2 FQNNGV. CDR3 loop: CASSYALGRGVLS.

This rearrangement joins TRBV11-2 to TRBJ1-1; the match to TRBD1 covers 8 bases. J lost 1 base, V lost 3 bases, and 19 bases had no gene match. This CDR3 has 20 amino acids. Germline assignment: CDR1 SGHAT and CDR2 FQNNGV. CDR3 nucleotides: TGTGCCAGCAGCTTTAGGTGGGGACAGGCAAGTTGGGGTCGGAACACTGAAGCTTTCTTT. It is translated as CASSFRWGQASWGRNTEAFF.

This clonotype was counted many times. The CDR3 sequence is CASSHTGTQAYEQYF. As DNA, the CDR3 is TGTGCCAGCAGCCATACCGGGACACAGGCCTACGAGCAGTACTTC. This chain joins TRBV4-2 and TRBJ2-7; D perhaps matches TRBD1 (6 bases). Germline values: CDR1 LGHNA, CDR2 YNFKEQ. Trimming removed 3 bases from V and 2 bases from J, with 14 bases in between. This CDR3 contains 15 residues.

This clonotype was recorded a few times. This chain links TRBV4-2 with TRBJ1-1; TRBD1 is a possible D gene (5 bases). CDR3 length equals 15 residues. Trimming removed 2 bases at V and 0 bases at J, with 10 bases between. The germline CDR1 and CDR2 sequences are LGHNA and YNFKEQ. This chain's CDR3 is CASSQNPGLNTEAFF. The CDR3 DNA reads TGTGCCAGCAGCCAAAATCCAGGGTTGAACACTGAAGCTTTCTTT.

Comment on this clonotype: A read error may explain this, as a much larger clone is one base away. The V gene is TRBV3-1, the J gene TRBJ2-2, with 9 positions matching TRBD2. Germline V lookup: CDR1 LGHDT, CDR2 YNNKEL (reference sequence). The CDR3 loop spans 17 amino acids. The CDR3 DNA is TGTGCCACCAGCCAGGGATCCGGGACTAGCCCCACCGGGGAGCTGTTTTTT. Its translation is CATSQGSGTSPTGELFF.